The rows below give T cell receptor beta chains drawn from one sample of a study of T-cell memory formation after mild COVID-19. TCRdb reprocessed the 5' RACE reads via MiXCR and lists one record per CDR3 protein. The repertoire holds about 200,000 distinct CDR3 sequences, with 16% as singletons. Sequencing used PBMCs or a T cell subset sorted from them (not recorded which). These receptors all come from an adult woman who had mild COVID-19 (a few samples of this study predate the infection). Cell type and time point are not known. Each CDR3 is given without its conserved first and last residue. Each record gives: V gene, J gene, CDR3 protein.

TRBV30	TRBJ2-1	AWSLGTSPNNEQF
TRBV7-3	TRBJ2-1	ASSLGLAGYYNEQF
TRBV7-9	TRBJ1-1	ASSLPGREAF
TRBV7-2	TRBJ2-1	ASTGRARDNEQF
TRBV19	TRBJ2-7	ASRATGGSSYEQY
TRBV7-8	TRBJ2-1	ASSSSGPIGYNEQF
TRBV19	TRBJ2-1	ASSIDPLGYEQF
TRBV7-2	TRBJ2-3	ASSSGQGNWNTQY
TRBV5-1	TRBJ1-5	ASSLGDRGQPQH
TRBV12-3/TRBV12-4	TRBJ2-1	ASRRDRGGSGNGEQF
TRBV6-1	TRBJ2-7	ASQRGTSGGGHYEQY
TRBV7-3	TRBJ2-3	ASRLTGRSTDTQY
TRBV7-9	TRBJ2-1	ASSLARLNNEQF
TRBV29-1	TRBJ2-6	SVERDTDSGANVLT
TRBV3-1	TRBJ1-1	ASSQGDRAAEAF
TRBV20-1	TRBJ1-2	SASPRSAGPRRGGYT
TRBV24-1	TRBJ2-7	ATSDNSYEQY
TRBV6-2/TRBV6-3	TRBJ1-2	ATVGGQNNYGYT
TRBV3-1	TRBJ2-1	ASSQSGPPREQF
TRBV19	TRBJ2-2	ASSPDSRNTGELF
TRBV4-1	TRBJ2-5	ASSQVNGETQY
TRBV7-9	TRBJ2-3	ASSPLQGSSTDTQY
TRBV11-2	TRBJ1-1	ASSLGLRVNTEAF
TRBV6-1	TRBJ1-1	ASRQGIEDTEAF
TRBV6-5	TRBJ2-2	ASRRARTGELF
TRBV29-1	TRBJ2-1	SIRPGANSYNEQF
TRBV6-2/TRBV6-3	TRBJ2-7	ASSYLSGTNYEQY